This T cell receptor beta chain derives from a study of blood T cell repertoires in COVID-19. Study overall: Whether acute or convalescent, the COVID-19 samples came from the United States, Italy and Spain. T cells, B-cell-depleted T cells, or PBMCs supplied cDNA or gDNA.

As originally analysed: Reference gene primers were amplified, and this amplification served to estimate nucleated cell counts. TCRdb's copy holds only in-frame clones and misses some; the assay was immunoSEQ multiplex PCR. The V and J calls and clone size were taken over from that table, and D and trimming were inferred from the DNA. Among some 110,000 clones, roughly nine tenths were seen once, and the ten largest hold 4.5% to 6%. The germline gives CDR1 SEHNR, CDR2 FQNEAQ (reference sequence). V lost 5 bases and J lost 4, with 17 bases in between. The CDR3 totals 15 residues. The V call is TRBV7-9, the J call TRBJ1-1, with D uncertain. The clonotype originates from a human donor in a cohort sampled during active COVID-19. The sequenced material came from peripheral blood. The CDR3 loop reads CASSPGGWVATEAFF. The CDR3 DNA is TGTGCCAGCAGCCCAGGAGGGTGGGTCGCCACTGAAGCTTTCTTT.